A selection of T cell receptor beta chains follows, all from one sample in a study of CD8 T cells in Susac syndrome. A single record per CDR3 protein comes from TCRdb applying MiXCR to the immunoSEQ multiplex PCR reads. The sample shows approximately 210,000 distinct CDR3 sequences, approximately 95% of them seen only once. Material for sequencing was CD4+ T cells from PBMCs. These receptors came from a human donor with multiple sclerosis. Each CDR3 is given with its conserved first and last residue. D genes are given only for firm matches. Clone sizes are given selectively: once, few, many, or a class where the clone is expanded.

abundance: NA; v_gene: TRBV6-4; d_gene: TRBD2; j_gene: TRBJ2-1; CDR3nt: TGTGCCAGCAGTGGGTCCCTAGCGGGGGGGTCCGTTGATGAGCAGTTCTTC; CDR3aa: CASSGSLAGGSVDEQFF
abundance: NA; v_gene: TRBV6-2/TRBV6-3; d_gene: NA; j_gene: TRBJ2-7; CDR3nt: TGTGCCAGCAGTATAACCTACGAGCAGTACTTC; CDR3aa: CASSITYEQYF
abundance: NA; v_gene: TRBV29-1; d_gene: NA; j_gene: TRBJ1-1; CDR3nt: TGCAGCGTTGATCACGGGGTGAACACTGAAGCTTTCTTT; CDR3aa: CSVDHGVNTEAFF
abundance: once; v_gene: TRBV15; d_gene: NA; j_gene: TRBJ2-5; CDR3nt: TGTGCCACCAGCAGACAGGACTCGCGCCAAGAGACCCAGTACTTC; CDR3aa: CATSRQDSRQETQYF
abundance: NA; v_gene: TRBV20-1; d_gene: TRBD2; j_gene: TRBJ2-1; CDR3nt: TGCAGTGCTAGAGGTCGGAGGCGGGGGGGCCAGATTGAGCAGTTCTTC; CDR3aa: CSARGRRRGGQIEQFF
abundance: NA; v_gene: TRBV20-1; d_gene: TRBD2; j_gene: TRBJ2-7; CDR3nt: TGCAGTGCTAGCCCCGTTGTGGCGGGAGGGAGCGAGCAGTACTTC; CDR3aa: CSASPVVAGGSEQYF
abundance: NA; v_gene: TRBV4-1; d_gene: NA; j_gene: TRBJ1-2; CDR3nt: TGCGCCAGCAGCGAAGATGGGACACTGCCGCGCGGCTACACCTTC; CDR3aa: CASSEDGTLPRGYTF
abundance: NA; v_gene: TRBV15; d_gene: NA; j_gene: TRBJ1-5; CDR3nt: TGTGCCACCAGCAGAGACAGGGTGGGTCAGCCCCAGCATTTT; CDR3aa: CATSRDRVGQPQHF
abundance: NA; v_gene: TRBV2; d_gene: TRBD2; j_gene: TRBJ2-7; CDR3nt: TGTGCCAGCAGTGGAGGAACCTCTAGCGGGGAATACGAGCAGTACTTC; CDR3aa: CASSGGTSSGEYEQYF
abundance: NA; v_gene: TRBV18; d_gene: NA; j_gene: TRBJ2-4; CDR3nt: TGTGCCAGCTCACCAAAGGCTCAGGGGGGCGAAAACATTCAGTACTTC; CDR3aa: CASSPKAQGGENIQYF
abundance: NA; v_gene: TRBV3-1; d_gene: NA; j_gene: TRBJ2-5; CDR3nt: TGTGCCAGCAATGGGGGAGGAGAGACCCAGTACTTC; CDR3aa: CASNGGGETQYF
abundance: NA; v_gene: TRBV5-1; d_gene: NA; j_gene: TRBJ2-1; CDR3nt: TGCGCCAGCAGCTTTGTGTCCGGGGTCGATGAGCAGTTCTTC; CDR3aa: CASSFVSGVDEQFF
abundance: NA; v_gene: TRBV6-2/TRBV6-3; d_gene: NA; j_gene: TRBJ2-1; CDR3nt: TGTGCCAGCAGTTACTCTCAGGTTAGCAATGAGCAGTTCTTC; CDR3aa: CASSYSQVSNEQFF
abundance: NA; v_gene: TRBV5-1; d_gene: NA; j_gene: TRBJ2-3; CDR3nt: TGCGCCAGCAGCTCCGTCCCGTTGGATACGCAGTATTTT; CDR3aa: CASSSVPLDTQYF
abundance: NA; v_gene: TRBV28; d_gene: NA; j_gene: TRBJ2-1; CDR3nt: TGTGCCAGCAGTGACCAGGGTTTCGGCTATGAGCAGTTCTTC; CDR3aa: CASSDQGFGYEQFF
abundance: NA; v_gene: TRBV6-5; d_gene: NA; j_gene: TRBJ2-1; CDR3nt: TGTGCCAGCAGTTACGGAACAGCTCTCCCCGGGGAGCAGTTCTTC; CDR3aa: CASSYGTALPGEQFF
abundance: NA; v_gene: TRBV20-1; d_gene: TRBD2; j_gene: TRBJ2-1; CDR3nt: TGCAGTGCGCCGACTAGCGGCTACAATGAGCAGTTCTTC; CDR3aa: CSAPTSGYNEQFF